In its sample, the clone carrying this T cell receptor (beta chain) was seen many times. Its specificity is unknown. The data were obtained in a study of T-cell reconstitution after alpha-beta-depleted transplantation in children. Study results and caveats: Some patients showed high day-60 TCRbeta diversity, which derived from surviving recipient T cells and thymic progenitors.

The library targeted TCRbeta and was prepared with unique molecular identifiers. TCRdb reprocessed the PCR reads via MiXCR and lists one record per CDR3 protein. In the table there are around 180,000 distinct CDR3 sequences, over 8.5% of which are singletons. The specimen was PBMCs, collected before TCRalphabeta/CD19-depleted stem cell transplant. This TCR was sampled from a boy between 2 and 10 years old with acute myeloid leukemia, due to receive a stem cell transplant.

The CDR3 protein is CASSPGQGSGYTF. Here the CDR3 DNA reads TGTGCCAGCAGCCCTGGACAGGGAAGTGGCTACACCTTC. The chain recombines TRBV3-1 with TRBJ1-2; TRBD1 matches 8 bases. The CDR3 loop spans 13 amino acids. V dropped 4 bases and J dropped 7; count of bases not matched to a gene: 5. Germline V gene lookup returns CDR1 LGHDT and CDR2 YNNKEL (reference sequence).